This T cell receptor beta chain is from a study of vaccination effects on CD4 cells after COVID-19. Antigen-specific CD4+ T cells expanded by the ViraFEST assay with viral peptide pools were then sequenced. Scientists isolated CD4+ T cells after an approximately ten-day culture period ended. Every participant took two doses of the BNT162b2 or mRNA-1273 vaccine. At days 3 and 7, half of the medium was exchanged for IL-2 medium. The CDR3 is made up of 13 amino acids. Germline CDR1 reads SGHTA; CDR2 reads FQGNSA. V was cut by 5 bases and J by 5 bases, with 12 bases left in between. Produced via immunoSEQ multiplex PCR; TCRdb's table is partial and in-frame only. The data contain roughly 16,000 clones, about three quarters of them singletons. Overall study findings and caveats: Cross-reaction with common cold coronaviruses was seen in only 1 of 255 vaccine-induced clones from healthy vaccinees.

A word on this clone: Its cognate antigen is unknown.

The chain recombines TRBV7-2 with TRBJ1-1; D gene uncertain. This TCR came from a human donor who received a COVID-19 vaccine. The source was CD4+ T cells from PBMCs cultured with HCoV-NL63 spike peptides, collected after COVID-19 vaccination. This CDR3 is CASSPRVGTEAFF. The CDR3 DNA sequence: TGTGCCAGCAGCCCGAGGGTCGGGACTGAAGCTTTCTTT.